Below, 15 T cell receptor beta chains from the same sample are listed, as sequenced in a study of post-analysis software for immune sequencing data. Broader study findings: Patients used roughly five TRBV segments, including TRBV5-6, TRBV5-1 and TRBV20-1, more often than controls.

For these TCRs, the target antigens are not known. Unique-molecular-identifier-tagged TCR beta cDNA libraries were used. MiXCR, applied by TCRdb to the PCR reads, yields one record per CDR3 protein. The sample lists roughly 700,000 distinct CDR3 sequences, roughly 27% seen once, with around 0.6% in the top ten. Source material: blood. Source of these receptors: a girl aged 10-17 years with multiple sclerosis.

Notes on this clonotype: Being one base from a much bigger clone, this may be a read error. The chain links TRBV20-1 to TRBJ2-7; D may match TRBD1 or TRBD2 (5 bases each). This CDR3 contains 16 residues. The germline V gene has CDR1 DFQATT and CDR2 SNEGSKA (reference sequence). V shed 4 bases and J shed 0 bases, with 19 bases lying between them. This chain's CDR3 is CSAIQVERMTSYEQYF. The DNA of the CDR3 is TGCAGTGCTATACAGGTTGAGCGGATGACCTCCTACGAGCAGTACTTC.

This rearrangement joins TRBV19 to TRBJ2-3, with D possibly being TRBD2 (6 bases). In germline, CDR1 is LNHDA, CDR2 SQIVND (reference sequence). Trimming removed 3 bases at V and 2 bases at J, with 9 bases between. This CDR3 contains 14 residues. The CDR3 protein is CASSIGGDTDTQYF. As DNA, the CDR3 is TGTGCCAGTAGTATTGGAGGGGACACAGATACGCAGTATTTT.

This clonotype was recorded a few times. V usage is TRBV2 and J usage is TRBJ1-2; a possible D gene is TRBD1 (5 bases). CDR1 is SNHLY and CDR2 is FYNNEI in the germline V gene. The germline V and J ends were trimmed by 6 bases and 3 bases, with 11 bases remaining between them. The CDR3 consists of 13 residues. As DNA, the CDR3 is TGTGCCAGCAGCCGCGGGACTGACTATGGCTACACCTTC. This codes for CASSRGTDYGYTF.

The chain recombines TRBV14 with TRBJ2-1, with 9 bases aligning to TRBD1. Germline CDR1 is SGHDN and CDR2 is FVKESK. The CDR3 runs to 18 residues. Trimming cost V 4 bases and J 0 bases; bases outside gene matches: 10. In DNA form, the CDR3 reads TGTGCCAGCAGCCGACAGGGGGTCCCCTTGAGCTCCTACAATGAGCAGTTCTTC. Protein product: CASSRQGVPLSSYNEQFF. Looking up the rest from reference TRBV14 and TRBJ2-1 gives the full variable domain: EAGVTQFPSHSVIEKGQTVTLRCDPISGHDNLYWYRRVMGKEIKFLLHFVKESKQDESGMPNNRFLAERTGGTYSTLKVQPAELEDSGVYFCASSRQGVPLSSYNEQFFGPGTRLTVL.

In this sample, this clonotype turned up a few times. The CDR3 DNA follows: TGCAGCGTTTCAGGGACCCCCTATGGCTACACCTTC. Translating gives CSVSGTPYGYTF. This chain joins TRBV29-1 and TRBJ1-2, with D perhaps matching TRBD1 (5 bases). The CDR3 has 12 amino acids. Germline loops: CDR1 SQVTM, CDR2 ANQGSEA. V was trimmed by 5 bases and J by 4 bases, leaving 11 bases between them.

This clonotype was picked up many times. V is TRBV20-1 and J is TRBJ2-7; 9 bases match TRBD1. From germline, CDR1 is DFQATT and CDR2 SNEGSKA (reference sequence). The CDR3 length is 16 residues. Trimming took 3 bases from V and 4 from J; bases not matched to a gene: 13. The CDR3 sequence is CSASLSGTGNKYEQYF. In DNA, the CDR3 is TGCAGTGCTAGTCTGTCCGGGACAGGGAACAAATACGAGCAGTACTTC.

The chain is built from TRBV3-1 and TRBJ2-5; the match to TRBD1 covers 11 bases. With 4 bases clipped from V and 4 bases from J, the junction kept 5 bases outside the gene matches. Germline V gene sequence: CDR1 LGHDT, CDR2 YNNKEL (reference sequence). There are 15 residues in the CDR3. CDR3 DNA sequence: TGTGCCAGCAGCCCTACCGGGACAGGGGGAGAGACCCAGTACTTC. Amino acid sequence: CASSPTGTGGETQYF.

The chain is built from TRBV6-5 and TRBJ2-6; D is undetermined. Trimming removed 9 bases at V and 4 bases at J, with 4 bases between. This CDR3 has 11 residues. The germline V gene encodes CDR1 MNHEY and CDR2 SVGAGI. The chain's CDR3 is CASLGANVLTF. The CDR3 DNA reads as TGTGCCAGTCTAGGGGCCAACGTCCTGACTTTC.

This clonotype was detected only a few times. CDR3 sequence: CASSQPGGTANYGYTF. Here the CDR3 DNA reads TGTGCCAGCAGCCAGCCCGGCGGCACAGCTAACTATGGCTACACCTTC. The chain has TRBV7-9 and TRBJ1-2; D remains ambiguous. Trimming cost V 5 bases and J 0 bases, with 16 bases left between them. The CDR3 loop spans 16 amino acids. Germline V gives CDR1 SEHNR, CDR2 FQNEAQ (reference sequence).

The gene calls are TRBV29-1 and TRBJ2-1; 7 nucleotides match TRBD2. In germline, CDR1 is SQVTM, CDR2 ANQGSEA. V was clipped by 5 bases and J by 7 bases; unmatched bases: 20. This CDR3 spans 17 amino acids. This CDR3 is CSVTTREINPGSNEQFF. In nucleotides, the CDR3 is TGCAGCGTTACTACGCGGGAGATCAATCCCGGGTCGAATGAGCAGTTCTTC.

There are a few counts of this clonotype. The genes are TRBV7-8 and TRBJ2-7; either TRBD1 or TRBD2 may fit D (6 bases each). Per the germline V gene, CDR1 is SGHVS and CDR2 is FQNEAQ. V lost 7 bases and J 5 bases, leaving 15 bases between the germline ends. CDR3 length: 13 residues. CDR3 in DNA: TGTGCCAGCATCGGGGGCGGAGTGCACGAGCAGTACTTC. Its translation: CASIGGGVHEQYF.

This clonotype was seen at least ten times. The gene calls are TRBV29-1 and TRBJ1-2; D may be TRBD1 (5 bases). V was clipped by 3 bases and J by 4 bases, with 18 bases between them. The CDR3 totals 15 residues. Germline CDR1 reads SQVTM; CDR2 reads ANQGSEA. CDR3 nucleotide sequence: TGCAGCGTTGAGGCGGGGACCAAAGTGGGCTATGGCTACACCTTC. This codes for CSVEAGTKVGYGYTF. Supplemented by reference TRBV29-1 and TRBJ1-2, the full variable domain reads SAVISQKPSRDICQRGTSLTIQCQVDSQVTMMFWYRQQPGQSLTLIATANQGSEATYESGFVIDKFPISRPNLTFSTLTVSNMSPEDSSIYLCSVEAGTKVGYGYTFGSGTRLTVV.

This clonotype was seen many times. This sequence joins TRBV9 and TRBJ1-1; tentative D call: TRBD1 (5 bases). Per the germline V gene, CDR1 is SGDLS and CDR2 is YYNGEE. Trimming left V 0 bases short and J 0 bases short, with 6 bases between. The CDR3 is 14 residues long. The CDR3 DNA reads TGTGCCAGCAGCGTAGGGGGGATGAACACTGAAGCTTTCTTT. It is translated as CASSVGGMNTEAFF.

This rearrangement joins TRBV9 to TRBJ2-1; no firm D call. This CDR3 has 11 amino acids. Germline V gene sequence: CDR1 SGDLS, CDR2 YYNGEE. V lost 7 bases and J 8 bases, leaving 10 bases between the germline ends. The CDR3 loop is CASRRGHEQFF. In DNA, the CDR3 is TGTGCCAGCCGCCGCGGCCATGAGCAGTTCTTC. Based on the CDR3 plus reference TRBV9 and TRBJ2-1, the full variable domain is DSGVTQTPKHLITATGQRVTLRCSPRSGDLSVYWYQQSLDQGLQFLIQYYNGEERAKGNILERFSAQQFPDLHSELNLSSLELGDSALYFCASRRGHEQFFGPGTRLTVL.

In this sample, this clonotype turned up a few times. The chain links TRBV7-2 to TRBJ2-3, with 7 bases lining up with TRBD2. Germline values: CDR1 SGHTA, CDR2 FQGNSA. The CDR3 loop spans 16 amino acids. J was trimmed by 3 bases and V by 4 bases; bases with no gene match: 10. The CDR3 loop reads CASSSWGGSGTDTQYF. CDR3 bases: TGTGCCAGCAGCTCCTGGGGGGGAAGTGGGACAGATACGCAGTATTTT.